Following are 11 T cell receptor beta chains from one sample sequenced in a study of blood T cell repertoires in COVID-19. Sequencing was performed with immunoSEQ multiplex PCR; in TCRdb, only in-frame clones are kept and a portion is missing. The sample comprises roughly 500,000 clones, 85% to 90% of which are singletons, and 1.5% to 2% rests with the top ten. The specimen was PBMCs or T cells enriched from blood (not recorded which). Source of these receptors: a woman between 40 and 50 years old who had recovered from COVID-19.

This clone appeared once. The genes are TRBV19 and TRBJ1-5; the match to TRBD1 covers 9 bases. V shed 10 bases and J 4 bases; nucleotides not matched to a gene: 2. Germline V gives CDR1 LNHDA, CDR2 SQIVND (reference sequence). This CDR3 is built from 12 residues. Written as DNA, the CDR3 is TGTGCCACTGGACAGGGGAATCAGCCCCAGCATTTT. Translating gives CATGQGNQPQHF.

The table lists this clone with a count of one. The rearrangement uses TRBV6-6 and TRBJ2-7, with a weak D call TRBD2 (5 bases). The germline V gene encodes CDR1 MNHNY and CDR2 SVGAGI (reference sequence). This CDR3 has 12 residues. Trimming removed 2 bases from V and 9 bases from J, with 11 bases in between. CDR3 protein: CASSYERLGQYF. CDR3 sequence (DNA): TGTGCCAGCAGTTACGAGCGGTTGGGGCAGTACTTC.

On this clone: Germline is not matched at one junction end, which may reflect a read error. DNA for the CDR3: TGTGCCAGCGGTGAGACGGGGGACAGGGGTGAAGCTTTCTTT. This encodes CASGETGDRGEAFF. The rearrangement links TRBV6-1 to TRBJ1-1; 10 positions match TRBD1. In germline, CDR1 is MNHNS, CDR2 SASEGT. The CDR3 length is 14 residues.

This clone was seen a single time. The CDR3 nucleotides read TGTGCCATTAGGCGTGGGGGGGGCGACACGAATTCACCCCTCCACTTT. Its protein is CAIRRGGGDTNSPLHF. This chain joins TRBV10-3 and TRBJ1-6; D perhaps matches TRBD1 (6 bases). The V gene lost 9 bases and the J gene lost 7 bases, with 22 bases spanning the gap. This CDR3 has 16 amino acids. The germline CDR1 and CDR2 sequences are ENHRY and SYGVKD.

The V gene is TRBV6-6, the J gene TRBJ1-2; D not resolved. With 6 bases removed from V and 8 bases from J, the gap between germline ends came to 13 bases. The CDR3 is made up of 12 amino acids. The V gene's germline CDR1 is MNHNY and CDR2 SVGAGI (reference sequence). The CDR3 loop is CASSPLSEGYTF. CDR3 DNA: TGTGCCAGCAGCCCACTGAGTGAGGGCTACACCTTC.

V and J are TRBV4-2 and TRBJ2-1; TRBD2 matches 13 bases. The V segment lost 0 bases and the J segment 5 bases; nucleotides outside the gene matches: 4. Germline CDR1 LGHNA, CDR2 YNFKEQ. This CDR3 is 17 amino acids long. The CDR3 DNA follows: TGTGCCAGCAGCCAAGAGACTGGACTAGCGGGAGACAATGAGCAGTTCTTC. Its protein is CASSQETGLAGDNEQFF.

The gene calls are TRBV19 and TRBJ2-7; perhaps TRBD2 as D (5 bases). Deletions cut 3 bases from V and 4 bases from J, with 7 bases between. The germline V gene has CDR1 LNHDA and CDR2 SQIVND (reference sequence). There are 12 residues in the CDR3. CDR3 bases: TGTGCCAGTAGTATTGGGAGATACGAGCAGTACTTC. Its protein is CASSIGRYEQYF. Combining the CDR3 with reference TRBV19 and TRBJ2-7 gives the whole variable domain DGGITQSPKYLFRKEGQNVTLSCEQNLNHDAMYWYRQDPGQGLRLIYYSQIVNDFQKGDIAEGYSVSREKKESFPLTVTSAQKNPTAFYLCASSIGRYEQYFGPGTRLTVT.

V and J are TRBV7-2 and TRBJ2-2; 11 nucleotides agree with TRBD2. The germline CDR1 and CDR2 sequences are SGHTA and FQGNSA. Unmatched junction bases numbered 5, after V lost 4 bases and J lost 4 bases. This CDR3 contains 16 residues. The chain's CDR3 is CASSSSGRTFTGELFF. For the CDR3, the DNA is TGTGCCAGCAGCTCTAGCGGGAGGACCTTCACCGGGGAGCTGTTTTTT.

The chain couples TRBV7-2 to TRBJ2-3, with TRBD2 matching 13 bases. The length of the CDR3 is 19 residues. Germline CDR1 reads SGHTA; CDR2 reads FQGNSA. With V trimmed by 2 bases and J by 0 bases, 8 bases remained unmatched. The CDR3 spells CASSLSGTSGVPSTDTQYF. For the CDR3, the DNA is TGTGCCAGCAGCTTATCCGGGACTAGCGGGGTTCCTAGCACAGATACGCAGTATTTT.

The chain joins TRBV18 to TRBJ2-1, with TRBD2 matching 8 bases. CDR1 is KGHSH, CDR2 LQKENI, per germline. The CDR3 has 14 residues. J lost 8 bases, V lost 8 bases, and 11 bases had no gene match. In DNA, the CDR3 is TGTGCCAGCGTGCTGGCGGGAGGTTTAGATGAGCAGTTCTTC. Its protein is CASVLAGGLDEQFF.

Remarks on this clone: Different DNA sequences within this sample yield the same CDR3. The chain has TRBV9 and TRBJ1-2, with 9 bases fitting TRBD1. The CDR3 is 13 amino acids. Trimming removed 3 bases from V and 6 bases from J; junction bases left unmatched: 3. CDR1 SGDLS and CDR2 YYNGEE come from the germline V gene. The CDR3 nucleotides read TGTGCCAGCAGCGCCACAGGGGGCCATGGCTACACCTTC. Translated: CASSATGGHGYTF.